The source of this TCR beta chain is a study of lung T cells in sarcoidosis with Löfgren's syndrome. Study in general: CD4+ T cells build up in sarcoidosis bronchoalveolar lavage fluid.

A remark on this clonotype: Its antigen remains unidentified. This may be a read error, as it is one base from a much larger clone.

General study points: The most expanded V genes in Löfgren's patients were reportedly TRAV12-1 and TRBV2. Multiple Löfgren's syndrome patients reportedly shared TRAV12-1 and TRBV2 CDR3 motifs. Paired TRAV12-1/TRBV2 TCRs showed CDR3 homology and preferential pairing.

The CDR3 length is 15 residues. Germline lookup yields CDR1 MNHNY and CDR2 SVGAGI (reference sequence). J gave up 2 bases and V 9 bases, and 13 bases lay outside the gene matches. TCRdb reprocessed the reads with MiXCR, giving one entry per CDR3 protein. The top ten hold under 3% of the sample, which has 60,000 to 70,000 distinct CDR3 sequences, less than 25% seen once. The TCR comes from a human donor with sarcoidosis (Löfgren's syndrome or another form), or a control subject (not recorded which). Sequencing was done on a sample of CD4+ T cells from PBMCs. This chain uses TRBV6-6 with TRBJ2-7; TRBD2 matches at 7 bases. This CDR3 is CASKNGGVETYEQYF. The CDR3 DNA reads as TGTGCCAGTAAAAATGGGGGGGTGGAAACCTACGAGCAGTACTTC.